This T cell receptor (beta chain) was recovered during a study of spatial heterogeneity in lung cancer. TCRdb processed the 5' RACE reads anew with MiXCR; each CDR3 protein has one entry. The sample has fewer than 7,500 distinct CDR3 sequences; roughly 29% are singletons. The time point: sample taken at primary tumor resection. General study points: Tumor mutation count correlated with how many alpha and beta TCRs expanded intratumorally.

About this clonotype itself: The antigen remains undetermined.

The CDR3 extends over 13 amino acids. Unmatched junction bases numbered 10, after V lost 8 bases and J lost 9 bases. Germline-derived CDR1 and CDR2 are DFQATT and SNEGSKA (reference sequence). The rearrangement links TRBV20-1 to TRBJ2-1; the match to TRBD2 covers 10 bases. The receptor was derived from a male donor with early-stage non-small cell lung cancer. This material consisted of lung tumor tissue, taken at surgery. In nucleotides, the CDR3 is TGCAGTCCCTCTAGCGGGAGTGACGGTGAGCAGTTCTTC. Protein: CSPSSGSDGEQFF.